This T cell receptor beta chain derives from a study of cytomegalovirus exposure and HLA in healthy donors. Only one count was recorded for this clone. Antigen unknown. With 60 Vbeta and 13 Jbeta primers, the PCR was carried out. Under the authors' procedure: As a later analysis found, there were 78 million or so unique TCR beta chains, of which roughly 11 million were shared. Profiled with immunoSEQ multiplex PCR; TCRdb holds only in-frame clones, not every one. D and trimming come from the DNA, and the V and J calls and clone size come from that table. The table includes 200,000 to 250,000 clones, roughly 80% detected once. Germline-derived CDR1 and CDR2 are KGHSH and LQKENI. The CDR3 covers 17 residues. V shed 2 bases and J 7 bases; nucleotides not matched to a gene: 7. Regarding the study as a whole: TCR beta V segments were, for the most part, productive about 87% or about 30% of the time in an earlier analysis. In a later analysis, HLA-associated TCR beta chains were more clonally expanded than equally common others. In a later analysis, at a false discovery rate of 0.05, over 15,000 TCR beta sequences matched HLA alleles.

The clonotype comes from a young man in good health and CMV-seronegative. What was sequenced was PBMCs. V and J are TRBV18 and TRBJ2-1; 14 bases line up with TRBD2. This CDR3 reads CASSPMTSGGAGNEQFF. The CDR3 nucleotides are TGTGCCAGCTCACCAATGACTAGCGGGGGGGCAGGGAATGAGCAGTTCTTC. The full variable domain, completed using reference TRBV18 and TRBJ2-1, is NAGVMQNPRHLVRRRGQEARLRCSPMKGHSHVYWYRQLPEEGLKFMVYLQKENIIDESGMPKERFSAEFPKEGPSILRIQQVVRGDSAAYFCASSPMTSGGAGNEQFFGPGTRLTVL.